Below are 31 T cell receptor beta chains sequenced from a single sample in a study of T cell repertoires in cytomegalovirus infection (dated by TCRdb to about 2019). The label giving this sample's treatment or condition can be read as: in vitro stimulation with specific CMV peptide epitopes to enrich CMV-specific T cells. Sequenced on an Illumina HiSeq 1500. TCRdb cleaned the public reads at Q25 with fastp, built clones with MiXCR and kept in-frame beta chains. All rows with the same CDR3 protein become a single entry with the most common DNA and genes. The sample data list nearly 700,000 distinct CDR3 sequences, and roughly 36% of these were observed just once. The ten largest clones take up about 18% of the sample. For these TCRs, the target antigens are not known. Sample: cultured PBMCs, taken from culture after CMV antigen stimulation. The receptors were sampled from a human donor in good health (CMV status not recorded). Some clones in this sample may be carry-over from other donors' samples.

The V call is TRBV20-1, the J call TRBJ2-7, with TRBD1 matching over 11 bases. V trimming: 2 bases; J trimming: 5 bases; junction bases outside the gene matches: 8. CDR3 length equals 15 residues. Germline CDR1 is DFQATT and CDR2 is SNEGSKA (reference sequence). In DNA form, the CDR3 reads TGCAGTGCTAGACCCCGGGACAGGGGGGCTCACGAGCAGTACTTC. Amino acids: CSARPRDRGAHEQYF.

The V gene is TRBV20-1, the J gene TRBJ1-2, with D perhaps TRBD1 (5 bases). CDR3 length: 13 amino acids. The germline V gene encodes CDR1 DFQATT and CDR2 SNEGSKA (reference sequence). Trimming took off 2 bases at V and 2 bases at J, with 9 bases between the two ends. CDR3 protein: CSARRDGNYGYTF. CDR3 DNA sequence: TGCAGTGCTAGACGGGACGGCAACTATGGCTACACCTTC.

V is TRBV11-2 and J is TRBJ1-1; D is undetermined. V lost 2 bases, J lost 5 bases, and 6 bases lay in between. This CDR3 region has 12 residues. Germline loops: CDR1 SGHAT, CDR2 FQNNGV. The CDR3 reads CASSLKVTEAFF. CDR3 nucleotide sequence: TGTGCCAGCAGCTTAAAAGTAACTGAAGCTTTCTTT.

The chain links TRBV6-1 to TRBJ1-1; 7 nucleotides align to TRBD1. The germline V gene has CDR1 MNHNS and CDR2 SASEGT. J was trimmed by 10 bases and V by 3 bases; bases with no gene match: 2. This CDR3 is built from 11 residues. The CDR3 loop reads CASSDRQGAFF. The CDR3 nucleotides are TGTGCCAGCAGTGACAGACAGGGAGCTTTCTTT.

This rearrangement joins TRBV28 to TRBJ1-2; D is possibly TRBD1 (5 bases). CDR3 length: 14 amino acids. From germline, CDR1 is MDHEN and CDR2 SYDVKM. V was pared by 8 bases and J by 8 bases, with 21 bases between. CDR3 nucleotide sequence: TGTGCCAGCTCCCCTTGGGGGTCCAGGAGCGGCTACACCTTC. This gives the protein CASSPWGSRSGYTF.

A few counts support this clonotype. The chain uses TRBV6-5 and TRBJ2-7; 12 positions match TRBD2. With 2 bases clipped from V and 2 bases from J, the junction kept 4 bases outside the gene matches. Germline V gene data show CDR1 as MNHEY and CDR2 as SVGAGI. The CDR3 extends over 16 amino acids. The CDR3 region is CASSYTRTSGAYEQYF. For the CDR3, the DNA is TGTGCCAGCAGTTACACAAGGACTAGCGGGGCCTACGAGCAGTACTTC.

The rearrangement joins TRBV19 to TRBJ1-1, with 10 nucleotides matching TRBD1. The CDR3 covers 14 residues. CDR1 and CDR2 from the germline V gene are LNHDA and SQIVND (reference sequence). V lost 4 bases and J lost 4; bases outside the gene matches: 3. Here the CDR3 reads CASSSGQGGTEAFF. The CDR3 DNA reads TGTGCCAGTAGTAGTGGACAGGGGGGCACTGAAGCTTTCTTT.

This clonotype was counted between two and nine times. The gene calls are TRBV5-1 and TRBJ2-5, with TRBD2 identical over 10 bases. The CDR3 is made up of 16 amino acids. CDR1 is SGHRS, CDR2 YFSETQ, per germline. V lost 3 bases, J lost 1 base, and 6 bases stayed unmatched. The CDR3 DNA follows: TGCGCCAGCAGCTCCTTTATAGCGGGGGGCCAAGAGACCCAGTACTTC. Protein product: CASSSFIAGGQETQYF.

In its sample, this clonotype was seen once. V is TRBV4-1 and J is TRBJ2-1; no clear D gene. Germline V CDR1 and CDR2: MGHRA, YSYEKL. V lost 2 bases, J lost 5 bases, and 7 bases lay in between. The CDR3 is 13 residues long. CDR3: CASSQLGNNEQFF. The CDR3 DNA reads as TGCGCCAGCAGCCAACTGGGGAACAATGAGCAGTTCTTC.

The gene calls are TRBV11-2 and TRBJ2-4, with 9 bases identical to TRBD1. The CDR3 length is 16 residues. The V and J ends lost 5 bases and 6 bases, in that order; junction bases with no gene match: 11. Germline V gene lookup returns CDR1 SGHAT and CDR2 FQNNGV. The CDR3 coding sequence is TGTGCCAGCAGCCAACTCCCGGGACAGGGAGGAAACATTCAGTACTTC. Translation gives CASSQLPGQGGNIQYF.

The chain combines TRBV10-3 with TRBJ2-1; the D gene is possibly TRBD2 (5 bases). The CDR3 runs to 16 residues. Per germline, CDR1 ENHRY and CDR2 SYGVKD. V was shortened by 2 bases and J by 1 base, with 12 bases between the two germline ends. This CDR3 is CAISEPIANSYNEQFF. The CDR3 nucleotides are TGTGCCATCAGTGAGCCCATAGCGAATTCCTACAATGAGCAGTTCTTC.

This rearrangement joins TRBV6-2 or TRBV6-3 to TRBJ1-2, with a possible D match to TRBD1 (6 bases). V dropped 7 bases and J dropped 4 bases, with 13 bases sitting between them. CDR3 size: 13 residues. Germline CDR1 and CDR2: MNHEY and SVGEGT. The chain's CDR3 is CASTDDRIYGYTF. CDR3 nucleotides: TGTGCCAGCACTGATGACAGGATCTATGGCTACACCTTC.

This chain links TRBV5-6 with TRBJ2-1, with D perhaps assigned TRBD1 or TRBD2 (6 bases each). The CDR3 has 21 residues. Looked up from germline, CDR1 is SGHDT and CDR2 is YYEEEE. The V end was cut by 1 base, the J end by 2 bases, with 28 bases between. The CDR3 sequence is CASSLLGPGGHATNPYNEQFF. The CDR3 coding sequence is TGTGCCAGCAGCTTGTTGGGACCCGGGGGACACGCGACGAACCCCTACAATGAGCAGTTCTTC.

The rearrangement links TRBV7-9 to TRBJ1-2; D unresolved. Germline CDR1 SEHNR, CDR2 FQNEAQ (reference sequence). V was pared by 5 bases and J by 3 bases, with 19 bases between. The CDR3 runs 16 residues. In DNA, the CDR3 is TGTGCCAGCAGCCTCTCGGGAACGGTTGGGGACTATGGCTACACCTTC. As protein: CASSLSGTVGDYGYTF.

This clonotype came up a few times. V and J are TRBV12-3 or TRBV12-4 and TRBJ1-2; D remains ambiguous. Trimming stripped 5 bases from V and 2 bases from J, with 9 bases between. This CDR3 region has 13 residues. The DNA of the CDR3 is TGTGCCAGCAGTAGGGTAGGAAACTATGGCTACACCTTC. It specifies CASSRVGNYGYTF.

This chain joins TRBV10-3 and TRBJ1-1, with D maybe TRBD1 (5 bases). Germline V gives CDR1 ENHRY, CDR2 SYGVKD. V shed 0 bases and J shed 3 bases, with 14 bases lying between them. CDR3 length: 16 amino acids. CDR3 nucleotide sequence: TGTGCCATCAGTGAGTCGCTGGGACCAGTGGACACTGAAGCTTTCTTT. Translation gives CAISESLGPVDTEAFF.

This clonotype was observed once. The chain recombines TRBV27 with TRBJ1-3; no firm D call. V gave up 6 bases and J gave up 0 bases, with 12 bases separating them. In germline, CDR1 is MNHEY, CDR2 SMNVEV (reference sequence). This CDR3 is built from 15 residues. The CDR3 DNA sequence: TGTGCCAGCAGCACCGCTCGAGGCTCTGGAAACACCATATATTTT. It specifies CASSTARGSGNTIYF.

This clonotype was counted between two and nine times. The chain recombines TRBV7-6 with TRBJ2-7; weak D call: TRBD2 (5 bases). V was cut by 4 bases and J by 0 bases, with 13 bases left in between. Germline CDR1 SGHVS, CDR2 FNYEAQ. This CDR3 spans 15 amino acids. CDR3 nucleotides: TGTGCCAGCAGCTCGCCCCGACTACCCTCCTACGAGCAGTACTTC. This gives the protein CASSSPRLPSYEQYF.

This chain uses TRBV6-6 with TRBJ2-3, with a weak D call TRBD2 (5 bases). The CDR3 spans 17 residues. The germline V gene has CDR1 MNHNY and CDR2 SVGAGI (reference sequence). V lost 3 bases, J lost 1 base, and 17 bases lay in between. The CDR3 DNA reads TGTGCCAGCAGTTATCTCATAGGGCGGGCGGGCACAGATACGCAGTATTTT. Protein: CASSYLIGRAGTDTQYF.

The table lists this clonotype with a few counts. The gene calls are TRBV12-3 or TRBV12-4 and TRBJ2-2, with a weak D call TRBD2 (7 bases). The V end lost 7 bases, the J end lost 4 bases, and 16 bases lay between the germline ends. The CDR3 totals 15 residues. This CDR3 reads CASTYGGGSTGELFF. DNA of the CDR3: TGTGCCAGCACCTATGGGGGCGGGAGCACCGGGGAGCTGTTTTTT.

The chain employs TRBV20-1 and TRBJ2-5; weak D call: TRBD2 (6 bases). Germline CDR1 reads DFQATT; CDR2 reads SNEGSKA (reference sequence). The CDR3 is 11 residues long. Trimming took 7 bases from V and 5 from J, leaving 11 bases between them. Here the CDR3 reads CSGWGVETQYF. CDR3 sequence (DNA): TGCAGTGGGTGGGGGGTGGAGACCCAGTACTTC.

In this sample, this clonotype turned up a few times. This sequence joins TRBV11-3 and TRBJ2-3, with 15 bases identical to TRBD2. Germline V CDR1 and CDR2: SGHNT, YENEEA. J was trimmed by 3 bases and V by 0 bases; bases with no gene match: 1. The CDR3 has 17 residues. The CDR3 nucleotides read TGTGCCAGCAGCTTAGATGGGACTAGCGGGGGGACAGATACGCAGTATTTT. This encodes CASSLDGTSGGTDTQYF. Full variable domain (missing parts from reference TRBV11-3 and TRBJ2-3): EAGVVQSPRYKIIEKKQPVAFWCNPISGHNTLYWYLQNLGQGPELLIRYENEEAVDDSQLPKDRFSAERLKGVDSTLKIQPAELGDSAVYLCASSLDGTSGGTDTQYFGPGTRLTVL.

The chain uses TRBV19 and TRBJ1-5; a possible D gene is TRBD1 (6 bases). This CDR3 is 16 amino acids long. V gave up 5 bases and J gave up 3 bases, with 17 bases separating them. The germline gives CDR1 LNHDA, CDR2 SQIVND (reference sequence). The chain's CDR3 is CASSRGSGAINQPQHF. In DNA form, the CDR3 reads TGTGCCAGTAGTCGGGGGTCGGGGGCGATCAATCAGCCCCAGCATTTT. Together with reference TRBV19 and TRBJ1-5, the CDR3 gives the full variable domain: DGGITQSPKYLFRKEGQNVTLSCEQNLNHDAMYWYRQDPGQGLRLIYYSQIVNDFQKGDIAEGYSVSREKKESFPLTVTSAQKNPTAFYLCASSRGSGAINQPQHFGDGTRLSIL.

CDR3: CSASQLAGPAYEQYF. CDR3 coding DNA: TGCAGTGCTAGCCAACTAGCGGGCCCCGCCTACGAGCAGTACTTC. The V gene is TRBV20-1, the J gene TRBJ2-7, with TRBD2 matching 9 bases. The CDR3 contains 15 residues. Germline CDR1 reads DFQATT; CDR2 reads SNEGSKA (reference sequence). V lost 3 bases and J lost 2; bases outside the gene matches: 8.

This clonotype turned up a few times. The gene calls are TRBV11-2 and TRBJ2-7; D may match TRBD1 or TRBD2 (5 bases each). Germline CDR1 and CDR2: SGHAT and FQNNGV. The CDR3 is 16 residues long. Trimming shortened V by 5 bases and J by 2 bases, and 19 bases separated the two germline ends. The DNA for the CDR3 is TGTGCCAGCAGCCAGATAGCCCGGGACGTTACCTACGAGCAGTACTTC. It codes for CASSQIARDVTYEQYF.

This clonotype was detected only a few times. This sequence joins TRBV20-1 and TRBJ2-5, with 9 bases fitting TRBD2. The CDR3 spans 14 residues. Germline loops: CDR1 DFQATT, CDR2 SNEGSKA (reference sequence). V was clipped by 4 bases and J by 5 bases; unmatched bases: 8. In DNA form, the CDR3 reads TGCAGTGCTATAGATGGACTAGCGATGGAGACCCAGTACTTC. This translates into CSAIDGLAMETQYF.

This clonotype has more than one count but fewer than ten. This chain connects TRBV6-1 to TRBJ1-1; D unclear. CDR3 size: 15 residues. Per the germline V gene, CDR1 is MNHNS and CDR2 is SASEGT. The V end was cut by 5 bases, the J end by 6 bases, with 19 bases between. The chain's CDR3 is CASSYGRQTRPEAFF. DNA of the CDR3: TGTGCCAGCAGTTACGGCCGGCAGACCCGTCCTGAAGCTTTCTTT.

The J gene is TRBJ2-3, the V gene TRBV7-2; D is uncertain. Germline CDR1 reads SGHTA; CDR2 reads FQGNSA. V gave up 1 base and J gave up 3 bases, with 5 bases separating them. CDR3 size: 13 residues. CDR3 protein: CASSLGCTDTQYF. CDR3 nucleotides: TGTGCCAGCAGCTTAGGGTGTACAGATACGCAGTATTTT.

This clonotype was detected ten times or more. This CDR3 is CASSLIGRNSPLHF. As DNA, the CDR3 is TGTGCCAGCAGCTTGATCGGGAGGAATTCACCCCTCCACTTT. The chain couples TRBV5-6 to TRBJ1-6; D call uncertain. This CDR3 contains 14 residues. Between the trimmed V and J ends, which lost 1 base and 7 bases, there was a span of 9 bases. The germline CDR1 and CDR2 sequences are SGHDT and YYEEEE.

The J gene is TRBJ1-2, the V gene TRBV11-2, with TRBD1 matching over 7 bases. J gave up 8 bases and V 4 bases, and 22 bases lay outside the gene matches. Germline CDR1 is SGHAT and CDR2 is FQNNGV. The CDR3 covers 18 residues. The CDR3 is CASSSDRVPPLTRGGYTF. CDR3 coding DNA: TGTGCCAGCAGCTCCGACAGGGTACCTCCCCTGACGCGGGGCGGCTACACCTTC.

This clonotype has ten or more counts. The genes are TRBV7-6 and TRBJ2-1, with D unclear. Germline V gives CDR1 SGHVS, CDR2 FNYEAQ. Trimming cost V 5 bases and J 7 bases, with 15 bases left between them. This CDR3 contains 14 residues. The CDR3 spells CASSASPVGNEQFF. In nucleotides, the CDR3 is TGTGCCAGCAGCGCCAGCCCAGTGGGGAATGAGCAGTTCTTC. Drawing the rest from reference TRBV7-6 and TRBJ2-1, the complete variable domain is GAGVSQSPRYKVTKRGQDVALRCDPISGHVSLYWYRQALGQGPEFLTYFNYEAQQDKSGLPNDRFSAERPEGSISTLTIQRTEQRDSAMYRCASSASPVGNEQFFGPGTRLTVL.